The 30 T cell receptor beta chains below come from one sample, sequenced in a study of blood T cells in healthy people across ages. It was with a sample-barcoded 5' primer and a J-beta primer mix that a second PCR of roughly 6 to 12 cycles was run. One entry per CDR3 protein, called by TCRdb with MiXCR from the 5' RACE reads. The sample has 1 million or so distinct CDR3 sequences, 40% to 55% seen once. Sample: blood. These receptors were taken from a woman aged 60-75 years in good health.

A word on this clonotype: Mismatch with germline at one junction end may stem from a read error. The gene calls are TRBV29-1 and TRBJ1-2; 9 positions match TRBD1. Germline assignment: CDR1 SQVTM and CDR2 ANQGSEA. CDR3 length equals 16 residues. The DNA of the CDR3 is TGCAGCGTTTTTTCAACCGGGGACAGGGAGAACTGTGGCTACACCTTC. It yields the protein CSVFSTGDRENCGYTF.

This clonotype was found a few times. The chain combines TRBV5-1 with TRBJ2-7, with 13 bases matching TRBD2. This CDR3 comprises 18 residues. J was trimmed by 2 bases and V by 4 bases; bases with no gene match: 12. Germline CDR1 is SGHRS and CDR2 is YFSETQ. The CDR3 region is CASSNAGTSGKSTYEQYF. The CDR3 coding sequence is TGCGCCAGCAGCAACGCCGGGACTAGCGGGAAGTCAACCTACGAGCAGTACTTC.

The rearrangement joins TRBV20-1 to TRBJ2-7; D unresolved. The CDR3 runs to 12 residues. The germline V gene encodes CDR1 DFQATT and CDR2 SNEGSKA (reference sequence). V was clipped by 0 bases and J by 3 bases, with 6 bases between them. The CDR3, as DNA: TGCAGTGCTAGAGAGGTCTTCTACGAGCAGTACTTC. It translates to CSAREVFYEQYF.

The J gene is TRBJ1-4, the V gene TRBV7-8; D is ambiguous. In germline, CDR1 is SGHVS, CDR2 FQNEAQ. V was shortened by 1 base and J by 7 bases, with 4 bases between the two germline ends. CDR3 length equals 12 residues. The CDR3 is CASSLETEKLFF. In nucleotides, the CDR3 is TGTGCCAGCAGCTTAGAGACTGAAAAACTGTTTTTT.

This sequence joins TRBV29-1 and TRBJ1-5, with a weak D call TRBD1 (5 bases). Trimming left V 7 bases short and J 5 bases short, with 18 bases between. CDR1 is SQVTM and CDR2 is ANQGSEA in the germline V gene. This CDR3 is built from 14 residues. The CDR3 DNA reads as TGCAGCGAAGCTCACGGGGGAACCTATCAGCCCCAGCATTTT. It encodes CSEAHGGTYQPQHF.

The V call is TRBV7-9, the J call TRBJ2-3, with D possibly TRBD1 on 6 matching bases. V gave up 3 bases and J gave up 4 bases, with 26 bases separating them. The CDR3 consists of 19 residues. Germline V CDR1 and CDR2: SEHNR, FQNEAQ (reference sequence). As DNA, the CDR3 is TGTGCCAGCAGCTTCCGGAACCTCAGGGGTATCCGCCTTGCAGATACGCAGTATTTT. Protein product: CASSFRNLRGIRLADTQYF.

The chain carries TRBV28 and TRBJ1-1; D remains unclear. V was cut by 5 bases and J by 0 bases, with 10 bases left in between. Germline CDR1 reads MDHEN; CDR2 reads SYDVKM. This CDR3 region has 14 residues. This CDR3 is CASSSSLMNTEAFF. In DNA, the CDR3 is TGTGCCAGCAGTAGCAGCCTGATGAACACTGAAGCTTTCTTT.

The chain couples TRBV6-1 to TRBJ2-1; 8 nucleotides align to TRBD2. Trimming removed 8 bases from V and 8 bases from J; junction bases left unmatched: 11. Germline lookup yields CDR1 MNHNS and CDR2 SASEGT. The CDR3 is 14 amino acids. The CDR3 loop reads CASAAGVRGDEQFF. Here the CDR3 DNA reads TGTGCCAGCGCAGCGGGAGTCAGGGGTGATGAGCAGTTCTTC.

The genes are TRBV28 and TRBJ2-1; perhaps TRBD2 as D (5 bases). Germline assignment: CDR1 MDHEN and CDR2 SYDVKM. The CDR3 loop spans 15 amino acids. Trimming removed 2 bases from V and 4 bases from J, with 12 bases in between. CDR3 residues: CASSLDSRGYNEQFF. CDR3 DNA: TGTGCCAGCAGTTTAGACTCCCGGGGTTACAATGAGCAGTTCTTC.

This clonotype appeared a few times. The chain combines TRBV20-1 with TRBJ2-1, with a possible D match to TRBD1 (6 bases). This CDR3 comprises 13 residues. The V end lost 3 bases, the J end lost 4 bases, and 10 bases lay between the germline ends. The germline gives CDR1 DFQATT, CDR2 SNEGSKA (reference sequence). Written as DNA, the CDR3 is TGCAGTGCTAGTGGGGGCTGGTACAATGAGCAGTTCTTC. Translated, it gives CSASGGWYNEQFF.

The chain couples TRBV7-7 to TRBJ2-5, with 9 bases lining up with TRBD1. The V segment lost 0 bases and the J segment 2 bases; nucleotides outside the gene matches: 7. CDR1 is SSHAT and CDR2 is FNYEAQ in the germline V gene (reference sequence). The CDR3 is made up of 17 amino acids. This CDR3 is CASSLAGPTGGQETQYF. The CDR3 DNA is TGTGCCAGCAGCTTAGCGGGACCGACAGGGGGGCAAGAGACCCAGTACTTC.

The DNA of the CDR3 is TGCAGCGTTGTCGGACTAGCGGGAGTGGCAGATACGCAGTATTTT. It codes for CSVVGLAGVADTQYF. V is TRBV29-1 and J is TRBJ2-3; 13 nucleotides match TRBD2. The trim removed 4 bases at V and 4 bases at J, leaving 5 bases unmatched. This CDR3 region has 15 residues. CDR1 is SQVTM, CDR2 ANQGSEA, per germline.

This clonotype was detected a few times. The chain joins TRBV29-1 to TRBJ1-2; D is uncertain. From germline, CDR1 is SQVTM and CDR2 ANQGSEA. Trimming took 7 bases from V and 6 from J, leaving 9 bases between them. This CDR3 region has 10 residues. CDR3 coding DNA: TGCAGCGCCCTGGGAGATGGCTACACCTTC. Amino acids: CSALGDGYTF.

The CDR3 is CSVDKILEAQYF. The CDR3 bases are TGCAGCGTTGATAAGATTCTGGAGGCCCAGTACTTC. This rearrangement joins TRBV29-1 to TRBJ2-5, with a weak D call TRBD2 (5 bases). The CDR3 extends over 12 amino acids. CDR1 and CDR2 (germline): SQVTM, ANQGSEA. V shed 3 bases and J shed 9 bases, with 14 bases lying between them.

The chain recombines TRBV27 with TRBJ2-7; D gene ambiguous. V lost 3 bases to trimming and J lost 0 bases, with 6 bases between them. The CDR3 covers 13 residues. Germline V lookup: CDR1 MNHEY, CDR2 SMNVEV (reference sequence). CDR3 bases: TGTGCCAGCAGTTTCTACGCCTCCTACGAGCAGTACTTC. Residues: CASSFYASYEQYF.

This clonotype showed up just a few times. The J gene is TRBJ2-1, the V gene TRBV5-6; 8 positions match TRBD2. This CDR3 spans 15 amino acids. With 0 bases clipped from V and 8 bases from J, the junction kept 7 bases outside the gene matches. Germline V lookup: CDR1 SGHDT, CDR2 YYEEEE. In DNA form, the CDR3 reads TGTGCCAGCAGCTTGGCCGGGAGGGCCATTGATGAGCAGTTCTTC. Its protein product is CASSLAGRAIDEQFF.

This sequence joins TRBV6-6 and TRBJ2-3, with a possible D match to TRBD2 (6 bases). Trimming removed 6 bases at V and 3 bases at J, with 16 bases between. Germline CDR1 is MNHNY and CDR2 is SVGAGI (reference sequence). The length of the CDR3 is 15 residues. CDR3 region: CASSAFGGKTDTQYF. The CDR3, as DNA: TGTGCCAGCAGCGCCTTCGGCGGGAAAACAGATACGCAGTATTTT.

V and J are TRBV27 and TRBJ2-1; D may be TRBD1 (6 bases). With 2 bases removed from V and 0 bases from J, the gap between germline ends came to 14 bases. The CDR3 loop spans 17 amino acids. The V gene's germline CDR1 is MNHEY and CDR2 SMNVEV (reference sequence). Here the CDR3 reads CASSLGWGRISYNEQFF. CDR3 sequence (DNA): TGTGCCAGCAGTTTAGGATGGGGGCGAATCTCCTACAATGAGCAGTTCTTC.

This clonotype was seen a few times. The chain couples TRBV12-3 or TRBV12-4 to TRBJ2-1, with TRBD2 identical over 9 bases. The CDR3 runs to 16 residues. V lost 2 bases to trimming and J lost 2 bases; unmatched junction nucleotides: 4. DNA for the CDR3: TGTGCCAGCAGTTTAATAGCGGGAGTAGCCTACAATGAGCAGTTCTTC. Encoded protein: CASSLIAGVAYNEQFF.

This clonotype showed up many times. The rearrangement links TRBV9 to TRBJ1-2; D unclear. The germline V gene has CDR1 SGDLS and CDR2 YYNGEE. The CDR3 loop spans 14 amino acids. Trimming left V 0 bases short and J 3 bases short, with 9 bases between. The DNA for the CDR3 is TGTGCCAGCAGCGTAGTCCCGTCTGACTATGGCTACACCTTC. Amino acid sequence: CASSVVPSDYGYTF.

This clonotype was picked up a small number of times. The V call is TRBV14, the J call TRBJ1-4; D perhaps matches TRBD1 (6 bases). Germline V gene sequence: CDR1 SGHDN, CDR2 FVKESK. The CDR3 runs to 15 residues. V dropped 0 bases and J dropped 3 bases, with 8 bases sitting between them. The CDR3: CASSQDPGANEKLFF. As DNA, the CDR3 is TGTGCCAGCAGCCAAGATCCAGGGGCTAATGAAAAACTGTTTTTT.

The gene calls are TRBV7-9 and TRBJ2-1; 9 bases are a match to TRBD2. V lost 5 bases and J lost 4; bases outside the gene matches: 6. Germline V CDR1 and CDR2: SEHNR, FQNEAQ (reference sequence). The CDR3 covers 15 residues. This CDR3 reads CASSDTSGPYNEQFF. CDR3 coding DNA: TGTGCCAGCAGCGATACTAGCGGGCCTTACAATGAGCAGTTCTTC.

This clonotype was found a few times. This sequence joins TRBV29-1 and TRBJ2-3; D is unclear. CDR3 length: 13 residues. Germline V CDR1 and CDR2: SQVTM, ANQGSEA. Trimming left V 4 bases short and J 4 bases short, with 12 bases between. The CDR3 sequence is CSVVDESPDTQYF. The CDR3 DNA sequence: TGCAGCGTTGTGGACGAGAGCCCAGATACGCAGTATTTT.

In this sample, this clonotype turned up a few times. CDR3 coding DNA: TGTGCCAGCAGTTATACTCCCCCCCCAGATACGCAGTATTTT. Its translation: CASSYTPPPDTQYF. This chain connects TRBV6-5 to TRBJ2-3; no clear D. The V and J ends lost 3 bases and 4 bases respectively, with 11 bases between them. There are 14 residues in the CDR3. CDR1 MNHEY and CDR2 SVGAGI come from the germline V gene.

V usage is TRBV20-1 and J usage is TRBJ2-1; weak D call: TRBD2 (6 bases). The germline V and J ends were trimmed by 7 bases and 5 bases, with 21 bases remaining between them. The CDR3 consists of 15 residues. CDR1 and CDR2 from the germline V gene are DFQATT and SNEGSKA (reference sequence). CDR3 sequence (DNA): TGCAGTGTGCGGGGAACGGACTCCAACAACAATGAGCAGTTCTTC. Translating it yields CSVRGTDSNNNEQFF.

There are a few counts of this clonotype. The genes are TRBV6-2 or TRBV6-3 and TRBJ2-3; perhaps TRBD2 as D (6 bases). V was cut by 0 bases and J by 2 bases, with 15 bases left in between. The CDR3 length is 17 residues. Looked up from germline, CDR1 is MNHEY and CDR2 is SVGEGT. DNA for the CDR3: TGTGCCAGCAGTTACTCGAGACAACGGGGGACCACAGATACGCAGTATTTT. This gives the protein CASSYSRQRGTTDTQYF.

The V call is TRBV24-1, the J call TRBJ2-7; TRBD1 matches 10 bases. After removal of 4 bases from V and 0 bases from J, the junction contained 5 bases not matched to a gene. The CDR3 is 16 residues long. Germline values: CDR1 KGHDR, CDR2 SFDVKD. The CDR3 is CATSEPGQGGSYEQYF. In DNA form, the CDR3 reads TGTGCCACCAGTGAACCCGGACAGGGGGGCTCCTACGAGCAGTACTTC.

This clonotype was seen a handful of times. This chain connects TRBV28 to TRBJ1-2; the D is unclear. CDR1 is MDHEN, CDR2 SYDVKM, per germline. The V and J ends lost 6 bases and 2 bases respectively, with 7 bases between them. CDR3 length: 12 residues. The CDR3 spells CASSLQNYGYTF. The CDR3, as DNA: TGTGCCAGCAGCCTGCAGAACTATGGCTACACCTTC.

This clonotype appeared a single time. One end of the junction is discordant with germline, which a read error may explain. This chain uses TRBV20-1 with TRBJ2-3; D perhaps matches TRBD2 (5 bases). This CDR3 spans 15 amino acids. Germline loops: CDR1 DFQATT, CDR2 SNEGSKA (reference sequence). The CDR3 is CSARGPWGFTDTQYF. CDR3 in DNA: TGCAGTGCCAGAGGGCCTTGGGGATTCACAGATACGCAGTATTTT.

CDR3 in DNA: TGTGCCAGCAGCTTGAGAGATAATTCACCCCTCCACTTT. The encoded protein is CASSLRDNSPLHF. The V and J genes are TRBV7-9 and TRBJ1-6; the D is unclear. Germline lookup yields CDR1 SEHNR and CDR2 FQNEAQ (reference sequence). The V and J ends lost 3 bases and 5 bases respectively, with 5 bases between them. CDR3 length equals 13 residues.